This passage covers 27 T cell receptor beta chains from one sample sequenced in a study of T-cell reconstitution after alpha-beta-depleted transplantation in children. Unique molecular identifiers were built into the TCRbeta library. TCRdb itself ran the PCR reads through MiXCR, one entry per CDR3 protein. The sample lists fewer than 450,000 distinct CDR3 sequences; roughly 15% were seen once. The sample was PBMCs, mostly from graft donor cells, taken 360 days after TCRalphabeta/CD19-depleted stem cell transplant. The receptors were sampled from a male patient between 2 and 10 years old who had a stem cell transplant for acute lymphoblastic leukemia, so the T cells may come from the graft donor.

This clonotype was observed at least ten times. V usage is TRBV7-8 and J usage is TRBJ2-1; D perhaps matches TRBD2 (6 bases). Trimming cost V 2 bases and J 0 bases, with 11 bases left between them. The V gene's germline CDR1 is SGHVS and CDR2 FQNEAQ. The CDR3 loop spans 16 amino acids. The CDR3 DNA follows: TGTGCCAGCAGCTTACGCACTAGCTTCTCCTACAATGAGCAGTTCTTC. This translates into CASSLRTSFSYNEQFF.

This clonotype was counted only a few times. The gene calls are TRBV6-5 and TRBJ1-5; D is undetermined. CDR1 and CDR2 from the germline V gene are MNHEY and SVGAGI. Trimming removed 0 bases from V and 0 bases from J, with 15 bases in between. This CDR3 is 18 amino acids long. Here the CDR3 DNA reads TGTGCCAGCAGTTACTCTAACAGAGCGAGATATAGCAATCAGCCCCAGCATTTT. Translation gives CASSYSNRARYSNQPQHF.

In DNA, the CDR3 is TGCAGTGCTAGAGGTTGGGCAGCTGGACGAGATACGCAGTATTTT. As protein: CSARGWAAGRDTQYF. The genes are TRBV20-1 and TRBJ2-3; no clear D gene. The CDR3 has 15 amino acids. In germline, CDR1 is DFQATT, CDR2 SNEGSKA (reference sequence). Trimming took 1 base from V and 5 from J, leaving 16 bases between them.

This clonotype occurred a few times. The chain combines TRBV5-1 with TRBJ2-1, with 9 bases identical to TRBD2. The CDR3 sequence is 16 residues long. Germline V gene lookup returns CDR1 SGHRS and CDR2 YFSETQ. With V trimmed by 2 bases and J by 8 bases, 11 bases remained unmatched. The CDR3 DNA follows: TGCGCCAGCAGCTTTATTGGCGGGAGGGCCGCTGATGAGCAGTTCTTC. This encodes CASSFIGGRAADEQFF.

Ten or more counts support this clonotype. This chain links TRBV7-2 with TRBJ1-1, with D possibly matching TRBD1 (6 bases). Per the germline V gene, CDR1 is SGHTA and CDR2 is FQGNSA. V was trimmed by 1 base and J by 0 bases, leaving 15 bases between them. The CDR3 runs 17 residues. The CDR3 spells CASSLVEVGGMNTEAFF. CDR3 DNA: TGTGCCAGCAGCTTAGTGGAAGTTGGGGGCATGAACACTGAAGCTTTCTTT.

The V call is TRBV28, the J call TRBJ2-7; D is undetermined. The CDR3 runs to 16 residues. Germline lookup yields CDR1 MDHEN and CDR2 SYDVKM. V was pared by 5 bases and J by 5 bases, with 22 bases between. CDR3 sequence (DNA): TGTGCCAGCAGTCCCAACGACCGACGCCTAGGCGACGAGCAGTACTTC. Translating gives CASSPNDRRLGDEQYF.

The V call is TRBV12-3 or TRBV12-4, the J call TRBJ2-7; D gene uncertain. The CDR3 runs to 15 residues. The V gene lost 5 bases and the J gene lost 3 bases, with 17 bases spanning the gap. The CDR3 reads CASSPPVGRFYEQYF. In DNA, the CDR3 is TGTGCCAGCAGTCCCCCGGTGGGCAGATTCTACGAGCAGTACTTC.

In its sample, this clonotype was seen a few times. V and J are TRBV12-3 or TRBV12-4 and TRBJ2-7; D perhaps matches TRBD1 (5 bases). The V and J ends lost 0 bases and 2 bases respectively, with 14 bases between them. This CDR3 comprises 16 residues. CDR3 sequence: CASSLAYSGNTYEQYF. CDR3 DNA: TGTGCCAGCAGTTTAGCGTATTCAGGGAATACCTACGAGCAGTACTTC.

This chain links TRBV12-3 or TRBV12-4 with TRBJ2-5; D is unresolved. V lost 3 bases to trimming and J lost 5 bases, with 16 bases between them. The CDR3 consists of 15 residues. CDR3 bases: TGTGCCAGCAGTTTCTTAGCCCCCAAAGAGGAGACCCAGTACTTC. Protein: CASSFLAPKEETQYF.

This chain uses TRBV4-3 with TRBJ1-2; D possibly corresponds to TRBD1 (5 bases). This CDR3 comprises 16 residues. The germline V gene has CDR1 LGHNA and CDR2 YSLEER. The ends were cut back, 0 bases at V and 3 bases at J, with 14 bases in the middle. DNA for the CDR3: TGCGCCAGCAGCCAAGATTTGGGGGGATACGACTATGGCTACACCTTC. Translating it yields CASSQDLGGYDYGYTF.

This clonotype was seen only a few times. CDR3 DNA sequence: TGTGCCAGCGTAAATGGACAGGTCGGGGGTGAAGCTTTCTTT. Protein: CASVNGQVGGEAFF. The chain is built from TRBV12-3 or TRBV12-4 and TRBJ1-1, with 7 bases fitting TRBD1. The CDR3 is 14 residues long. V was pared by 8 bases and J by 7 bases, with 13 bases of the junction left unmatched.

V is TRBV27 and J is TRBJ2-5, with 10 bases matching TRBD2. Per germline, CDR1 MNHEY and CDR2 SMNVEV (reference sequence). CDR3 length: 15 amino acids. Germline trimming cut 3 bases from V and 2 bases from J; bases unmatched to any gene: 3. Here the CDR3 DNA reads TGTGCCAGCAGTTTCGGGACTAGCGAACAAGAGACCCAGTACTTC. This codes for CASSFGTSEQETQYF.

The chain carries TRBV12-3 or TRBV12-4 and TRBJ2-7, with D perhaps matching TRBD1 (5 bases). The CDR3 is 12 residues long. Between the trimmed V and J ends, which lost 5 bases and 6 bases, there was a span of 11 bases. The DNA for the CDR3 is TGTGCCAGCAGTCTCCAGGGTAGCGAGCAGTACTTC. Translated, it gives CASSLQGSEQYF.

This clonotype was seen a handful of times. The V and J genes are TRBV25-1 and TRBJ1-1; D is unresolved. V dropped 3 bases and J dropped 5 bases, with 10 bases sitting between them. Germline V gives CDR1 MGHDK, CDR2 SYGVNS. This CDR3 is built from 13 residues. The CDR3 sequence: CASSDPGLTEAFF. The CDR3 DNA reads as TGTGCCAGCAGTGACCCCGGGTTAACTGAAGCTTTCTTT.

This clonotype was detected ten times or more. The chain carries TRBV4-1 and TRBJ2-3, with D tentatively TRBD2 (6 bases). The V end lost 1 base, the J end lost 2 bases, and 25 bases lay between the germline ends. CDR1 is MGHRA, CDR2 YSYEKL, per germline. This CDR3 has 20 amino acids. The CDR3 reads CASSQVNMGLTAFPTDTQYF. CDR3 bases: TGCGCCAGCAGCCAAGTGAATATGGGACTCACCGCATTCCCCACAGATACGCAGTATTTT.

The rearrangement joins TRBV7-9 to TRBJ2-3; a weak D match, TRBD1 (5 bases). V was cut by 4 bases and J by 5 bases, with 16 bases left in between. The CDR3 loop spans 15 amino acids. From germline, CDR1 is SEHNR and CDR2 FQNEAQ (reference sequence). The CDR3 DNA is TGTGCCAGCAGCTGGGGCCCAAGCAGTGTAGATACGCAGTATTTT. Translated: CASSWGPSSVDTQYF.

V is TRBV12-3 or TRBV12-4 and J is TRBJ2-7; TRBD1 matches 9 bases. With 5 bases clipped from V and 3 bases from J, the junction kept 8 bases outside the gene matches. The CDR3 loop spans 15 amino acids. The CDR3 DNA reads TGTGCCAGCAGTCGTACAGGGGGCATTGGCTACGAGCAGTACTTC. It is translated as CASSRTGGIGYEQYF.

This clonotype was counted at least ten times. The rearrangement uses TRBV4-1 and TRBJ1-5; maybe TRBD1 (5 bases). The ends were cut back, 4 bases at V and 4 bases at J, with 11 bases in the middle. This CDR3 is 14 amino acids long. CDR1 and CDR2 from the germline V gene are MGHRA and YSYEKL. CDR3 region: CASSPGEGNQPQHF. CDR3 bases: TGCGCCAGCAGCCCGGGGGAGGGAAATCAGCCCCAGCATTTT.

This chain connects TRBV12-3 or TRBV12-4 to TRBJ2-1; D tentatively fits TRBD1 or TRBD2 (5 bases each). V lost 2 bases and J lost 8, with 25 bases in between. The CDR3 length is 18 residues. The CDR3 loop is CASSLFQMGQGVRDEQFF. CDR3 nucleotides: TGTGCCAGCAGTTTATTTCAAATGGGGCAGGGAGTCCGCGATGAGCAGTTCTTC.

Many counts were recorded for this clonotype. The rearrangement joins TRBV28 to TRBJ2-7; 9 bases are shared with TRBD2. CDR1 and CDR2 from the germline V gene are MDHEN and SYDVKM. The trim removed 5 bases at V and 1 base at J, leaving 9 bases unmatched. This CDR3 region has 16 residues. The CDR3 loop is CASSGMWSGGSYEQYF. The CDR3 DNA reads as TGTGCCAGCAGTGGGATGTGGAGCGGGGGGTCCTACGAGCAGTACTTC.

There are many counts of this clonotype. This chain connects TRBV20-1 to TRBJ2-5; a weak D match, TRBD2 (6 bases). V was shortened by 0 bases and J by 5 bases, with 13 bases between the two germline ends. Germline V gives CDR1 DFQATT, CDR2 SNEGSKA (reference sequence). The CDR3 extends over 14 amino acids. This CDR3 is CSARDLEGVETQYF. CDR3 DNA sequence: TGCAGTGCTAGAGATCTGGAGGGAGTGGAGACCCAGTACTTC.

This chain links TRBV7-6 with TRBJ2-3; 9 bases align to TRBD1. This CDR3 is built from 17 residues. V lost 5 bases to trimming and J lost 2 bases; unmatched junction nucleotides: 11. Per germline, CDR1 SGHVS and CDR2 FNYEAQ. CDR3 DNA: TGTGCCAGCAGCCGGACTTGGGGGACAGGGCCCACAGATACGCAGTATTTT. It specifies CASSRTWGTGPTDTQYF.

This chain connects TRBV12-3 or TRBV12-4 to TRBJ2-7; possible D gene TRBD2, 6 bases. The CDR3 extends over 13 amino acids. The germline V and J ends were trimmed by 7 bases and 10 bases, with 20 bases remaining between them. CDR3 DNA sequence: TGTGCCAGCACCTTAATACGGGGGACTCCCCAGTACTTC. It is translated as CASTLIRGTPQYF.

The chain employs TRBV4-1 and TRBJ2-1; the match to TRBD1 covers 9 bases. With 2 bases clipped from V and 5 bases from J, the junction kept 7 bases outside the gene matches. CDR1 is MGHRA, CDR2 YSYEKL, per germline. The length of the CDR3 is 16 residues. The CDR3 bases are TGCGCCAGCAGCCAAATAACAGGGGGCAAGGACAATGAGCAGTTCTTC. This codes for CASSQITGGKDNEQFF.

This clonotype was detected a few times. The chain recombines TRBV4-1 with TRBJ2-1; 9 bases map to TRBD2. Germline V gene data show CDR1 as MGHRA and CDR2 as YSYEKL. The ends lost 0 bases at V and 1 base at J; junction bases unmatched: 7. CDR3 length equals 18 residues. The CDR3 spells CASSQDVSSGVSYNEQFF. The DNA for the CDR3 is TGCGCCAGCAGCCAAGATGTGTCTAGCGGGGTTTCCTACAATGAGCAGTTCTTC.

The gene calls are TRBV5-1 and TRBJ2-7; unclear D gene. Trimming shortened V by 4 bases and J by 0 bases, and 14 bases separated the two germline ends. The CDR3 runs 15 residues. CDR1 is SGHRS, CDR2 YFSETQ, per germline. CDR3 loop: CASSDGGGSSYEQYF. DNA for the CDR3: TGCGCCAGCAGCGATGGCGGCGGAAGCTCCTACGAGCAGTACTTC.

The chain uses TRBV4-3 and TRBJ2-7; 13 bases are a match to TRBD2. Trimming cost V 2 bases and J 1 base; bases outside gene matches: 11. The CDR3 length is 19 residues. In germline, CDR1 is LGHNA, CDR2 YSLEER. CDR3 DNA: TGCGCCAGCAGCCAAACCGGGCCGGGACTAGCGGGAAATTCCTACGAGCAGTACTTC. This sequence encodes CASSQTGPGLAGNSYEQYF.